This T cell receptor beta chain was observed in a study of T cell repertoires in cytomegalovirus infection. Study details: In public TCR beta signatures, there were indications of both CMV infection and matching HLA type.

The germline V gene has CDR1 SGHRS and CDR2 YFSETQ. V was pared by 4 bases and J by 1 base, with 8 bases between. CDR3 length: 13 residues. From the reads, TCRdb called clonotypes with MiXCR, one entry per CDR3 protein. Of over 150,000 distinct CDR3 sequences in the sample, 14% were seen once. Study-wide findings and caveats: What dominated the ex vivo response were HLA-C-restricted CMV-specific TCR beta clonotypes. Individuals carrying CMV plus the relevant HLA were identified by cumulative frequency of public TCR beta families.

This clonotype was recorded many times. The antigen is not known. The chain combines TRBV5-1 with TRBJ1-2; possibly TRBD1 for D (5 bases). This TCR came from a human donor in good health (CMV status not recorded). Some clones in this sample may be carry-over from other donors' samples. Sequencing used PBMCs. CDR3 in DNA: TGCGCCAGCAGCCCGGACATTAACTATGGCTACACCTTC. Residues: CASSPDINYGYTF.